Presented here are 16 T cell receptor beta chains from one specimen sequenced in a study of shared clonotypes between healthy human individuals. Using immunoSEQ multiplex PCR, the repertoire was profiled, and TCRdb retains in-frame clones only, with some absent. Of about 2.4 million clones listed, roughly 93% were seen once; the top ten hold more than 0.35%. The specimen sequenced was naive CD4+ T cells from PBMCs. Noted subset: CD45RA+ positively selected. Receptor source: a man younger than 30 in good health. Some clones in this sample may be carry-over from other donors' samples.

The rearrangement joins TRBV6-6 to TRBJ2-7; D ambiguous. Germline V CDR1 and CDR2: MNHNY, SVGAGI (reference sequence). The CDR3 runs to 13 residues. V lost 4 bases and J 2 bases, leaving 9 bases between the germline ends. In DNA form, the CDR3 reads TGTGCCAGCAGTTCTCCGGCTACCTACGAGCAGTACTTC. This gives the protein CASSSPATYEQYF.

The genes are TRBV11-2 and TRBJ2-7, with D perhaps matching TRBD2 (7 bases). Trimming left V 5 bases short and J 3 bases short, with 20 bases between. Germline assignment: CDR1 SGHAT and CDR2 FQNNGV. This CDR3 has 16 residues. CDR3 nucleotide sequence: TGTGCCAGCAGCGTCTTCACCAGGGGAGGGGTCTACGAGCAGTACTTC. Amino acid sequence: CASSVFTRGGVYEQYF. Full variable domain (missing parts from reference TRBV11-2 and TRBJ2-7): EAGVAQSPRYKIIEKRQSVAFWCNPISGHATLYWYQQILGQGPKLLIQFQNNGVVDDSQLPKDRFSAERLKGVDSTLKIQPAKLEDSAVYLCASSVFTRGGVYEQYFGPGTRLTVT.

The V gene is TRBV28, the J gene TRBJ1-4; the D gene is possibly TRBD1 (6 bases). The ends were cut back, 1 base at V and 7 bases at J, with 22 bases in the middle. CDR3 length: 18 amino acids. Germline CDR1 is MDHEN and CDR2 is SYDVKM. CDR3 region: CASSLLDLKKGGSEKLFF. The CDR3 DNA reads TGTGCCAGCAGTTTATTGGACTTGAAAAAGGGGGGCAGTGAAAAACTGTTTTTT. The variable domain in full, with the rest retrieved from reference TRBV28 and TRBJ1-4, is DVKVTQSSRYLVKRTGEKVFLECVQDMDHENMFWYRQDPGLGLRLIYFSYDVKMKEKGDIPEGYSVSREKKERFSLILESASTNQTSMYLCASSLLDLKKGGSEKLFFGSGTQLSVL.

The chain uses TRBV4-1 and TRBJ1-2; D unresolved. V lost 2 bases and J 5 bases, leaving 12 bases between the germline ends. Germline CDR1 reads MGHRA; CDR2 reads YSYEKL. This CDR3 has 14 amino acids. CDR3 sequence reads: CASSQTGNQYGYTF. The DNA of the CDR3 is TGCGCCAGCAGCCAAACGGGGAACCAGTATGGCTACACCTTC.

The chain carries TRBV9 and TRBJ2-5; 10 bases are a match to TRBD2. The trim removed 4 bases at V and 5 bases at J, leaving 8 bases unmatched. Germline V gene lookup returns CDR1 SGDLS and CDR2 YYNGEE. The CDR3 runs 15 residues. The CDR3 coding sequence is TGTGCCAGCAGCCCCAGCGGGAGGGCCTGGGAGACCCAGTACTTC. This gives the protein CASSPSGRAWETQYF.

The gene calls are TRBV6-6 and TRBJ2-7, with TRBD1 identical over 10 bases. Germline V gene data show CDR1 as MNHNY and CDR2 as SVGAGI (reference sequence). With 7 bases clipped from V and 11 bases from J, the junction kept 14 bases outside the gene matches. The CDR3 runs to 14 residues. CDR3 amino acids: CASTKGTGDPGEYF. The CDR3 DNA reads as TGTGCCAGCACCAAAGGGACAGGGGACCCGGGGGAGTACTTC.

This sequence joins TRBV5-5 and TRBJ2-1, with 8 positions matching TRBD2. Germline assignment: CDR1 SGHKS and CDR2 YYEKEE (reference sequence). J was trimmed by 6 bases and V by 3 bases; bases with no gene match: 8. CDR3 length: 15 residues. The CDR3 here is CASSSGLAGSNEQFF. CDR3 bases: TGTGCCAGCAGCTCGGGGCTAGCGGGCTCCAATGAGCAGTTCTTC.

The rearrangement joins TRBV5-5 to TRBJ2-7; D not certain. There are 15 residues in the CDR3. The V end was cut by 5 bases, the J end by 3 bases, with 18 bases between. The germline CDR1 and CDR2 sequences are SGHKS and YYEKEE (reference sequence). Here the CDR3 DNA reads TGTGCCAGCAGGTTAAATCCGGGTCCCGACTACGAGCAGTACTTC. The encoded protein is CASRLNPGPDYEQYF.

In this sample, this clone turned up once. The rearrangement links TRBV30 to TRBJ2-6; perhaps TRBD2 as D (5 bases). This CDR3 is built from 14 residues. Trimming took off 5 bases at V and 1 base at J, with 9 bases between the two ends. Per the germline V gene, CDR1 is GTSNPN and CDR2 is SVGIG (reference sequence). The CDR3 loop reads CAWGGKSGANVLTF. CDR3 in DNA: TGTGCCTGGGGAGGAAAATCTGGGGCCAACGTCCTGACTTTC.

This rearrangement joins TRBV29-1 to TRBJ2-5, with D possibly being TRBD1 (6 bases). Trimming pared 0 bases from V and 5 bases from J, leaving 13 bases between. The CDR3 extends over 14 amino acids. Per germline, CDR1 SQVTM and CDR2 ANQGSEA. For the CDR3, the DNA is TGCAGCGTTGAAGATATGAGGGGGTGGGAGACCCAGTACTTC. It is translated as CSVEDMRGWETQYF. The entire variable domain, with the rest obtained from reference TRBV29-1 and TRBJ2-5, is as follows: SAVISQKPSRDICQRGTSLTIQCQVDSQVTMMFWYRQQPGQSLTLIATANQGSEATYESGFVIDKFPISRPNLTFSTLTVSNMSPEDSSIYLCSVEDMRGWETQYFGPGTRLLVL.

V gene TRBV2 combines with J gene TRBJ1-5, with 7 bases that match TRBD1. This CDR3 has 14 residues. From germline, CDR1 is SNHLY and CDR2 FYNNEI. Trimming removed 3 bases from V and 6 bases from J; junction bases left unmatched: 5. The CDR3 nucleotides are TGTGCCAGCAGTGAGAAGGGGGCTGTTCAGCCCCAGCATTTT. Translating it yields CASSEKGAVQPQHF. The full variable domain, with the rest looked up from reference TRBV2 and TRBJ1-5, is EPEVTQTPSHQVTQMGQEVILRCVPISNHLYFYWYRQILGQKVEFLVSFYNNEISEKSEIFDDQFSVERPDGSNFTLKIRSTKLEDSAMYFCASSEKGAVQPQHFGDGTRLSIL.

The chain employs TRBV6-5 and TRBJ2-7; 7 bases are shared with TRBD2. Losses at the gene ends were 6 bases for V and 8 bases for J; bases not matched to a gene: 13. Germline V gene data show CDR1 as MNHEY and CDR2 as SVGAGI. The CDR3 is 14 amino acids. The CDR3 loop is CASSMTSPGSKQYF. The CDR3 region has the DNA TGTGCCAGCAGCATGACTAGCCCGGGAAGCAAGCAGTACTTC.

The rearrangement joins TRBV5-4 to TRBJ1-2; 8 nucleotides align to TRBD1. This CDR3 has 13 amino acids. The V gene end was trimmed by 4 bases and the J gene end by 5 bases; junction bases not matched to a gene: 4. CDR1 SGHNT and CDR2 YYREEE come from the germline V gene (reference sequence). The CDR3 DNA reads TGTGCCAGCAGCCCGGACAGGGTATATGGCTACACCTTC. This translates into CASSPDRVYGYTF. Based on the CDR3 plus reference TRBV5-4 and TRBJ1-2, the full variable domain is ETGVTQSPTHLIKTRGQQVTLRCSSQSGHNTVSWYQQALGQGPQFIFQYYREEENGRGNFPPRFSGLQFPNYSSELNVNALELDDSALYLCASSPDRVYGYTFGSGTRLTVV.

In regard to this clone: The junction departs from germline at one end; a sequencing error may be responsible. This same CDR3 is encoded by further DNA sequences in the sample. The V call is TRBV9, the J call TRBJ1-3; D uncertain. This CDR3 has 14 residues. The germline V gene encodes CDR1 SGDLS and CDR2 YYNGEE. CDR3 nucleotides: TGTGCCAGCAGCGTAACCCCCTCTGGGAACACCATATATTTT. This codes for CASSVTPSGNTIYF.

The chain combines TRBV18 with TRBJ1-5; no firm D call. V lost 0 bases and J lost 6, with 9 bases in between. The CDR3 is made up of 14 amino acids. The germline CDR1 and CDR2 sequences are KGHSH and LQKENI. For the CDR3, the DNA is TGTGCCAGCTCACCACCGTCACAGCCTCAGCCCCAGCATTTT. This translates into CASSPPSQPQPQHF. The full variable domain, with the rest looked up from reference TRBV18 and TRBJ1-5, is NAGVMQNPRHLVRRRGQEARLRCSPMKGHSHVYWYRQLPEEGLKFMVYLQKENIIDESGMPKERFSAEFPKEGPSILRIQQVVRGDSAAYFCASSPPSQPQPQHFGDGTRLSIL.

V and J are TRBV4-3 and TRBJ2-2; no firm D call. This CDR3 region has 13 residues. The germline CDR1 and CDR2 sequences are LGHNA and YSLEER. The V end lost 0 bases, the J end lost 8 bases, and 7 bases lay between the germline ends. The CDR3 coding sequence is TGCGCCAGCAGCCAAGAGTTGATAGGGGAGCTGTTTTTT. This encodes CASSQELIGELFF.